The present T cell receptor beta chain was sequenced within a study of vaccination and CD4 T cells after COVID-19. Study as a whole: Those taking part got two shots of either the BNT162b2 or the mRNA-1273 vaccine.

The Oncomine TCR Beta short-read assay was applied to DNA of cultured CD4+ T cells. TCRdb passed the PCR reads through MiXCR, listing each CDR3 protein once. This repertoire shows around 14,000 distinct CDR3 sequences, roughly 27% found once; its top ten account for 15% to 20%. Treatment specified: roughly nine-day PBMC culture with coronavirus spike peptide pools or control peptides (ViraFEST assay). Trimming left V 6 bases short and J 5 bases short, with 7 bases between. The germline CDR1 and CDR2 sequences are MNHNS and SASEGT. The CDR3 length is 11 residues. This clonotype was detected a few times. Its antigen remains unknown.

This sequence joins TRBV6-1 and TRBJ2-5; no firm D call. This sequence originates from a human donor who received a COVID-19 vaccine. Here the sequenced sample was CD4+ T cells from blood, cultured in vitro, taken before SARS-CoV-2 vaccination. Here the CDR3 reads CASRNLETQYF. In DNA form, the CDR3 reads TGTGCCAGCAGGAACCTGGAGACCCAGTACTTC.